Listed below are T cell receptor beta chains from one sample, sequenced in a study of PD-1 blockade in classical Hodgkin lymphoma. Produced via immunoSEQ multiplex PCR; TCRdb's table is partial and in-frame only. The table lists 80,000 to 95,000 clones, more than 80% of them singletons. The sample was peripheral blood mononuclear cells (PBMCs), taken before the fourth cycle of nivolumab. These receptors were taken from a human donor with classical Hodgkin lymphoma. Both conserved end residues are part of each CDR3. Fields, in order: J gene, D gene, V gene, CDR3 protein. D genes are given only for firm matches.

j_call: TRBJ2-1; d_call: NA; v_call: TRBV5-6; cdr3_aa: CASSSTGEQFF
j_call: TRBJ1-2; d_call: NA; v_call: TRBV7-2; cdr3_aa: CASSPGGSVYGYTF
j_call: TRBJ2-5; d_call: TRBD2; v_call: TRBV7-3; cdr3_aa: CASSPTGTGGETQYF
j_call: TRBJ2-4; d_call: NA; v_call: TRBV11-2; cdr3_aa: CASSLGLNIQYF
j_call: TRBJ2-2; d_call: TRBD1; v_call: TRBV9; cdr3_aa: CASSPTLPDRGDTGELFF
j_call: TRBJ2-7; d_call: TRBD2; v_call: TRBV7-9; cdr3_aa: CASSLQGGTSGVSSYEQYF
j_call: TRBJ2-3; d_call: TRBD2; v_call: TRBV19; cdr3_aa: CARPTSGRETDTQYF
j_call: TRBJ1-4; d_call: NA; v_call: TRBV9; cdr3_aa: CASSVGGATNEKLFF
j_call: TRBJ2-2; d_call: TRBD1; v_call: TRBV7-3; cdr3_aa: CASSLMSGTAGELFF
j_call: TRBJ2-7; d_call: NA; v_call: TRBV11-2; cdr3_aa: CASSSAGQLTYEQYF
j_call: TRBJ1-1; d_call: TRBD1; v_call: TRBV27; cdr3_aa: CASTETGRVSEAFF
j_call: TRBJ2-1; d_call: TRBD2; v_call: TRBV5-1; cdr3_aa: CASSLGLAGNNEQFF
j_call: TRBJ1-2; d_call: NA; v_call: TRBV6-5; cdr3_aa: CASRPQGIYGYTF
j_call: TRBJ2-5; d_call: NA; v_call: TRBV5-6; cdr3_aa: CASSLAVGIGVQETQYF
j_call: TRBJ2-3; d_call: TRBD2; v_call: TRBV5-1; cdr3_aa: CASSLGRSTDTQYF
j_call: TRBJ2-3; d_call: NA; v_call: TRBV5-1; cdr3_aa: CASSFPGEDTQYF
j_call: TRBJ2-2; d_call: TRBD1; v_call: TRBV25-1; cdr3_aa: CASSPNPGTGGTGELFF
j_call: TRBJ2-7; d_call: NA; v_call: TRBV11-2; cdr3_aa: CASSRGYEQYF
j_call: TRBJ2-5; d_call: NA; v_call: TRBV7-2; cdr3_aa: CASSFTLAEQETQYF
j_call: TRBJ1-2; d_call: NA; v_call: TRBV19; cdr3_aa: CASLTGTSNIGGYTF
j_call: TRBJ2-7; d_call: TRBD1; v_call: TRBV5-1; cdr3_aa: CASSLEPDRDHEQYF
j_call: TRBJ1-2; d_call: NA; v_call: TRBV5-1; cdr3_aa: CASSPDSNYGYTF
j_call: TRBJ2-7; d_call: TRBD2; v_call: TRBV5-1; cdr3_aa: CASSPLRSGSAGDEQYF
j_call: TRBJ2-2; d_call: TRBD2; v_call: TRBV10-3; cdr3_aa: CAISELALAGANTGELFF
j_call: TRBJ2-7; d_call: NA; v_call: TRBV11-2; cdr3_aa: CASSRLQGAWEQYF
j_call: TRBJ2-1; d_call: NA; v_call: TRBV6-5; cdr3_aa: CASTPHARLNEQFF
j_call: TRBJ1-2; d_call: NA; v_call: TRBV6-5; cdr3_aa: CASSYLSDGASF
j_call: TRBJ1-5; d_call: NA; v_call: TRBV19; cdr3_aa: CASSMGEFLSNQPQHF
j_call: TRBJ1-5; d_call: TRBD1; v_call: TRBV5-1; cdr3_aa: CASSLGAGGRNQPQHF
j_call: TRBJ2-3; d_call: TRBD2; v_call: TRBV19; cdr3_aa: CASSIGSGRTDTQYF
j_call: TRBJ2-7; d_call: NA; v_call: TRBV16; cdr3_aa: CASSHGTDTYEQYF
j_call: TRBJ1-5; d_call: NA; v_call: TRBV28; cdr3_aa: CASRVGGNQPQHF
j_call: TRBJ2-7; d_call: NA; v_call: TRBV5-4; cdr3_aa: CASSRGGNEQYF
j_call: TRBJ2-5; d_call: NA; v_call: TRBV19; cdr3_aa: CASSIGGGGETQYF
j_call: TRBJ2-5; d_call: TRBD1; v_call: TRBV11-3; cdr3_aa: CASSLGGGQGETQYF
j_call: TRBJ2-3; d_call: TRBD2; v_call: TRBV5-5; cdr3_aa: CASSLWGGTDTQYF